The 17 T cell receptor beta chains given below trace back to one sample, sequenced in a study of blood T cell repertoires in COVID-19. Repertoires were generated with immunoSEQ multiplex PCR, while TCRdb's copy carries only in-frame clones and drops some. The sample records some 270,000 clones, around nine tenths being singletons. Sequencing was done on a sample of peripheral blood. The receptors shown here come from a woman aged 60-70 years who had recovered from COVID-19.

This clone was counted once. This sequence joins TRBV28 and TRBJ1-2; D may be TRBD1 (5 bases). Germline assignment: CDR1 MDHEN and CDR2 SYDVKM. CDR3 length: 12 amino acids. Between the trimmed V and J ends, which lost 9 bases and 6 bases, there was a span of 14 bases. CDR3 coding DNA: TGTGCCAGTTGGGCAGGGTTTAATGGCTACACCTTC. This gives the protein CASWAGFNGYTF.

The rearrangement uses TRBV9 and TRBJ1-1, with a possible D match to TRBD1 (5 bases). Per germline, CDR1 SGDLS and CDR2 YYNGEE. Trimming took off 0 bases at V and 3 bases at J, with 15 bases between the two ends. This CDR3 is 16 amino acids long. The CDR3 is CASSVAWGVGDTEAFF. The CDR3 nucleotides read TGTGCCAGCAGCGTAGCCTGGGGCGTTGGGGACACTGAAGCTTTCTTT.

The rearrangement links TRBV6-4 to TRBJ2-2; 7 nucleotides align to TRBD2. Germline V gives CDR1 MRHNA, CDR2 SNTAGT. This CDR3 region has 18 residues. Germline trimming cut 2 bases from V and 4 bases from J; bases unmatched to any gene: 13. The CDR3 is CASSDAKLARARTGELFF. CDR3 in DNA: TGTGCCAGCAGTGACGCGAAACTAGCGCGAGCTCGCACCGGGGAGCTGTTTTTT.

V is TRBV6-2 or TRBV6-3 and J is TRBJ2-3, with D hard to call. CDR1 and CDR2 from the germline V gene are MNHEY and SVGEGT. V lost 2 bases to trimming and J lost 1 base, with 13 bases between them. This CDR3 spans 16 amino acids. The CDR3 protein is CASSYRVPWGTDTQYF. The CDR3 bases are TGTGCCAGCAGTTACCGGGTCCCTTGGGGCACAGATACGCAGTATTTT.

The chain has TRBV4-3 and TRBJ2-3; 8 bases agree with TRBD2. Per the germline V gene, CDR1 is LGHNA and CDR2 is YSLEER. V was clipped by 2 bases and J by 1 base; unmatched bases: 17. This CDR3 spans 20 amino acids. CDR3 region: CASSQFFRAGGAYGTDTQYF. As DNA, the CDR3 is TGCGCCAGCAGCCAATTCTTTAGGGCCGGGGGGGCCTATGGCACAGATACGCAGTATTTT.

V gene TRBV11-3 combines with J gene TRBJ2-7; 8 bases line up with TRBD2. The CDR3 is 14 amino acids. The V gene's germline CDR1 is SGHNT and CDR2 YENEEA. V dropped 5 bases and J dropped 2; count of bases not matched to a gene: 5. The CDR3 DNA is TGTGCCAGCAGCCCGTCGGGAGGGACCTACGAGCAGTACTTC. It encodes CASSPSGGTYEQYF.

The genes are TRBV7-2 and TRBJ1-4; TRBD1 might be the D (6 bases). Looked up from germline, CDR1 is SGHTA and CDR2 is FQGNSA. The length of the CDR3 is 14 residues. V lost 6 bases and J lost 0, with 8 bases in between. The CDR3 loop reads CASRRTATNEKLFF. The CDR3 DNA sequence: TGTGCCAGCAGACGGACAGCAACTAATGAAAAACTGTTTTTT.

The chain couples TRBV5-4 to TRBJ2-1, with D possibly matching TRBD1 (5 bases). Germline assignment: CDR1 SGHNT and CDR2 YYREEE (reference sequence). The CDR3 extends over 16 amino acids. V lost 3 bases to trimming and J lost 5 bases, with 18 bases between them. The CDR3 coding sequence is TGTGCCAGCAGCTACGAAATTATGACAGTTAACAATGAGCAGTTCTTC. Amino acid sequence: CASSYEIMTVNNEQFF.

The J gene is TRBJ2-2, the V gene TRBV24-1; no clear D gene. The germline V and J ends were trimmed by 8 bases and 7 bases, with 10 bases remaining between them. This CDR3 comprises 12 residues. Germline lookup yields CDR1 KGHDR and CDR2 SFDVKD. The CDR3 sequence is CATTGFHGELFF. In DNA form, the CDR3 reads TGTGCCACCACCGGGTTTCACGGGGAGCTGTTTTTT.

Only a few counts were recorded for this clone. This chain joins TRBV7-9 and TRBJ2-3; 13 bases fit TRBD2. Germline-derived CDR1 and CDR2 are SEHNR and FQNEAQ (reference sequence). This CDR3 has 17 amino acids. The trim removed 5 bases at V and 1 base at J, leaving 6 bases unmatched. This CDR3 is CASSPLAGGAGTDTQYF. The CDR3 bases are TGTGCCAGCAGCCCACTAGCGGGGGGGGCTGGCACAGATACGCAGTATTTT.

V and J are TRBV18 and TRBJ2-7; tentative D call: TRBD1 (6 bases). Trimming left V 5 bases short and J 3 bases short, with 11 bases between. The CDR3 spans 13 residues. CDR1 is KGHSH, CDR2 LQKENI, per germline. Here the CDR3 DNA reads TGTGCCAGCTCAACGGGACAAAACTACGAGCAGTACTTC. It yields the protein CASSTGQNYEQYF.

The rearrangement uses TRBV6-1 and TRBJ2-4; D is perhaps TRBD1 (6 bases). Germline V gives CDR1 MNHNS, CDR2 SASEGT. The CDR3 loop spans 13 amino acids. V was trimmed by 1 base and J by 11 bases, leaving 12 bases between them. The CDR3 loop is CASSEGGRQVQYF. The CDR3 DNA is TGTGCCAGCAGTGAAGGGGGACGACAGGTTCAGTACTTC.

The gene calls are TRBV19 and TRBJ1-1; maybe TRBD1 (5 bases). This CDR3 contains 14 residues. Germline V CDR1 and CDR2: LNHDA, SQIVND (reference sequence). The V gene lost 5 bases and the J gene lost 2 bases, with 12 bases spanning the gap. Written as DNA, the CDR3 is TGTGCCAGTAGTGAGACAGCTCTCAACACTGAAGCTTTCTTT. Its translation: CASSETALNTEAFF.

The chain has TRBV7-6 and TRBJ1-1, with D maybe TRBD1 (5 bases). The germline V gene has CDR1 SGHVS and CDR2 FNYEAQ. This CDR3 region has 16 residues. With 3 bases removed from V and 0 bases from J, the gap between germline ends came to 14 bases. The CDR3 loop is CASSFPQVRVNTEAFF. CDR3 nucleotide sequence: TGTGCCAGCAGCTTCCCACAGGTTAGGGTGAACACTGAAGCTTTCTTT.

This rearrangement joins TRBV7-2 to TRBJ2-1; D is unclear. The CDR3 sequence is 14 residues long. Trimming took off 4 bases at V and 3 bases at J, with 10 bases between the two ends. Germline assignment: CDR1 SGHTA and CDR2 FQGNSA. The DNA of the CDR3 is TGTGCCAGCAGCTACAACCCTCTCTACAATGAGCAGTTCTTC. Residues: CASSYNPLYNEQFF.

V gene TRBV15 combines with J gene TRBJ2-3; D gene ambiguous. Trimming cost V 2 bases and J 6 bases, with 12 bases left between them. CDR3 length equals 14 residues. Germline V gene sequence: CDR1 LNHNV, CDR2 YYDKDF (reference sequence). CDR3 in amino acids: CATSRSMTGDTQYF. The CDR3 bases are TGTGCCACCAGCAGATCCATGACGGGTGATACGCAGTATTTT.

The V gene is TRBV6-5, the J gene TRBJ1-2; 7 bases are shared with TRBD1. The germline V gene has CDR1 MNHEY and CDR2 SVGAGI. The length of the CDR3 is 13 residues. V shed 6 bases and J 6 bases; nucleotides not matched to a gene: 7. The CDR3 region is CASSSGGWNGYTF. DNA for the CDR3: TGTGCCAGCAGCTCAGGGGGGTGGAATGGCTACACCTTC.